Detailed here is one T cell receptor (beta chain). Its antigen is still unknown. Only in-frame clones appear in the TCRdb table, and some are missing; sequencing was by immunoSEQ multiplex PCR. This table holds under 200,000 clones, 91% found once. This specimen comes from a study of T cell responses to AZD1222 COVID-19 vaccine. Study-level results: Nearly half of spike-specific TCRs reportedly target variant regions that are unmutated in the B.1.351 and B.1.1.7 variants. Spike-specific TCR breadth and depth were elevated following two AZD1222 doses.

V trimming: 6 bases; J trimming: 11 bases; junction bases outside the gene matches: 5. This CDR3 is built from 11 residues. The germline gives CDR1 KGHDR, CDR2 SFDVKD. This sequence originates from an adult in good health. V gene TRBV24-1 combines with J gene TRBJ1-1; 7 nucleotides align to TRBD1. Material: peripheral blood, obtained on day 0 of AZD1222 vaccination. DNA for the CDR3: TGTGCCACCAGTACACAGGGGCGGGCTTTCTTT. Amino acid sequence: CATSTQGRAFF.